Listed here are 17 T cell receptor beta chains from one sample, sequenced in a study of neurological immune-mediated disorders. Time point given: longitudinal time-point 1 (baseline). One entry per CDR3 protein, called by TCRdb with MiXCR from the 5' RACE reads. The sample gives some 54,000 distinct CDR3 sequences, roughly 10% of which show up once; 6.6% is in the top ten. The material sequenced was PBMCs. The receptors derive from a male donor with HTLV-1-associated myelopathy (HAM/TSP).

This clonotype was seen at least ten times. The rearrangement joins TRBV18 to TRBJ2-5, with 9 bases lining up with TRBD1. This CDR3 is built from 15 residues. The V and J ends lost 0 bases and 3 bases, in that order; junction bases with no gene match: 2. CDR1 and CDR2 (germline): KGHSH, LQKENI. The CDR3 nucleotides read TGTGCCAGCTCACCACCTCGGACAGGGGAAGAGACCCAGTACTTC. Translated: CASSPPRTGEETQYF.

This clonotype was seen many times. The rearrangement links TRBV12-3 or TRBV12-4 to TRBJ1-4; no firm D call. The CDR3 contains 10 residues. Trimming took off 9 bases at V and 5 bases at J, with 4 bases between the two ends. The CDR3 DNA reads as TGTGCCAGTCTGAATGAAAAACTGTTTTTT. Amino acids: CASLNEKLFF.

With respect to this clonotype: Given a much more abundant clone one base away, this may be a read error. The chain combines TRBV14 with TRBJ1-3, with D possibly TRBD1 on 5 matching bases. The CDR3 runs 16 residues. Germline values: CDR1 SGHDN, CDR2 FVKESK. CDR3 nucleotides: TGTGCCAGCAGCCAATGGGACGGATCCTCTGGAAACACCACATATTTT. Its translation: CASSQWDGSSGNTTYF.

This clonotype was counted at least ten times. The gene calls are TRBV20-1 and TRBJ1-2, with TRBD1 identical over 12 bases. Germline values: CDR1 DFQATT, CDR2 SNEGSKA (reference sequence). The CDR3 totals 16 residues. Trimming removed 3 bases from V and 2 bases from J; junction bases left unmatched: 7. Here the CDR3 reads CSASKLGQGANYGYTF. The CDR3 DNA follows: TGCAGTGCTAGCAAACTGGGACAGGGGGCGAACTATGGCTACACCTTC.

The genes are TRBV14 and TRBJ2-4; a weak D match, TRBD1 (5 bases). Germline CDR1 is SGHDN and CDR2 is FVKESK. This CDR3 contains 15 residues. Trimming left V 1 base short and J 8 bases short, with 15 bases between. The CDR3 loop reads CASSQVSAGHDIQYF. Here the CDR3 DNA reads TGTGCCAGCAGCCAAGTATCGGCAGGGCATGACATTCAGTACTTC.

This clonotype came up many times. The J gene is TRBJ2-1, the V gene TRBV5-1; 8 positions agree with TRBD2. CDR1 and CDR2 (germline): SGHRS, YFSETQ. The CDR3 runs 15 residues. The V segment lost 2 bases and the J segment 1 base; nucleotides outside the gene matches: 2. The CDR3: CASSFGGESYNEQFF. Written as DNA, the CDR3 is TGCGCCAGCAGCTTCGGGGGGGAGTCCTACAATGAGCAGTTCTTC. Filled out from reference TRBV5-1 and TRBJ2-1, the complete variable domain reads KAGVTQTPRYLIKTRGQQVTLSCSPISGHRSVSWYQQTPGQGLQFLFEYFSETQRNKGNFPGRFSGRQFSNSRSEMNVSTLELGDSALYLCASSFGGESYNEQFFGPGTRLTVL.

This clonotype was recorded many times. The chain carries TRBV20-1 and TRBJ2-3; D may be TRBD1 or TRBD2 (5 bases each). The CDR3 contains 14 residues. V dropped 5 bases and J dropped 0 bases, with 12 bases sitting between them. The V gene's germline CDR1 is DFQATT and CDR2 SNEGSKA (reference sequence). In nucleotides, the CDR3 is TGCAGTGCTGGGACCCACGTTAGCACAGATACGCAGTATTTT. It yields the protein CSAGTHVSTDTQYF.

This clonotype was found once. V usage is TRBV24-1 and J usage is TRBJ1-3, with a possible D match to TRBD1 (5 bases). Germline CDR1 is KGHDR and CDR2 is SFDVKD. Deletions cut 9 bases from V and 2 bases from J, with 13 bases between. CDR3 length: 14 residues. This CDR3 reads CATSGKEAGNTIYF. The CDR3 nucleotides read TGTGCCACCTCAGGGAAGGAAGCTGGAAACACCATATATTTT.

This clonotype was found many times. The chain has TRBV20-1 and TRBJ2-5; tentatively, D is TRBD1 or TRBD2 (6 bases each). Trimming removed 0 bases at V and 4 bases at J, with 12 bases between. The V gene's germline CDR1 is DFQATT and CDR2 SNEGSKA (reference sequence). This CDR3 is 14 amino acids long. The CDR3 sequence is CSARDPGATETQYF. The CDR3 DNA sequence: TGCAGTGCTAGAGATCCGGGGGCTACAGAGACCCAGTACTTC.

This clonotype was counted ten times or more. The chain carries TRBV12-3 or TRBV12-4 and TRBJ1-1; no definite D call. V lost 2 bases to trimming and J lost 3 bases, with 7 bases between them. This CDR3 has 13 amino acids. The CDR3 bases are TGTGCCAGCAGTTTATCCCGATACACTGAAGCTTTCTTT. Translated: CASSLSRYTEAFF.

Many counts were recorded for this clonotype. The chain carries TRBV12-5 and TRBJ2-5, with TRBD1 matching over 8 bases. Germline loops: CDR1 LGHNT, CDR2 FRNRAP. Trimming removed 5 bases from V and 5 bases from J; junction bases left unmatched: 13. There are 16 residues in the CDR3. The CDR3 DNA sequence: TGTGCTAGTGGTCCCGGACAGGGAACCCCGGAGGAGACCCAGTACTTC. Protein product: CASGPGQGTPEETQYF.

The genes are TRBV15 and TRBJ2-5; maybe TRBD2 (5 bases). This CDR3 is 15 amino acids long. V lost 2 bases to trimming and J lost 5 bases, with 15 bases between them. Germline V gene data show CDR1 as LNHNV and CDR2 as YYDKDF (reference sequence). The CDR3 loop is CATSRYALALETQYF. In nucleotides, the CDR3 is TGTGCCACCAGCAGATATGCGCTAGCCTTGGAGACCCAGTACTTC.

This clonotype has at least ten counts. J is TRBJ2-1 and V is TRBV10-3; 7 positions match TRBD1. This CDR3 comprises 15 residues. Germline lookup yields CDR1 ENHRY and CDR2 SYGVKD. J gave up 4 bases and V 4 bases, and 7 bases lay outside the gene matches. CDR3 region: CAISVGGQKYNEQFF. CDR3 DNA sequence: TGTGCCATCAGTGTAGGGGGACAGAAGTACAATGAGCAGTTCTTC.

This clonotype appeared once. A much larger clone differs by one base, so this may be a read error. The rearrangement joins TRBV6-1 to TRBJ2-3; D remains unclear. Germline CDR1 reads MNHNS; CDR2 reads SASEGT. The CDR3 covers 14 residues. The CDR3 nucleotides read TGTGCCAGCAGTGAAGGGCTACACACATATACGCAGTATTTT. This gives the protein CASSEGLHTYTQYF.

This clonotype was counted ten times or more. The gene calls are TRBV15 and TRBJ2-7; D possibly corresponds to TRBD1 (5 bases). The germline V and J ends were trimmed by 2 bases and 1 base, with 6 bases remaining between them. This CDR3 is built from 13 residues. The germline V gene encodes CDR1 LNHNV and CDR2 YYDKDF (reference sequence). CDR3 DNA: TGTGCCACCAGCAGATACAGGTCCTACGAGCAGTACTTC. Translated: CATSRYRSYEQYF.

At least ten counts were recorded for this clonotype. The chain joins TRBV2 to TRBJ2-1; tentative D call: TRBD1 (5 bases). The CDR3 is made up of 15 amino acids. CDR1 is SNHLY, CDR2 FYNNEI, per germline. Trimming cost V 2 bases and J 10 bases, with 18 bases left between them. Here the CDR3 reads CASSESPPGSGEQFF. As DNA, the CDR3 is TGTGCCAGCAGTGAATCCCCACCTGGGTCAGGGGAGCAGTTCTTC.

This clonotype appeared many times. The chain carries TRBV5-1 and TRBJ2-3; D gene ambiguous. The CDR3 contains 14 residues. Trimming shortened V by 4 bases and J by 0 bases, and 9 bases separated the two germline ends. The germline CDR1 and CDR2 sequences are SGHRS and YFSETQ. CDR3 bases: TGCGCCAGCAGCACAGAGTTCAGCACAGATACGCAGTATTTT. It codes for CASSTEFSTDTQYF.